This TCR beta chain emerged from a study of T cells after yellow fever vaccination. Whole-study findings and limits: It was a small share of clonotypes that appeared in both CD4 and CD8 compartments.

TCRdb re-derived calls from the 5' RACE reads in MiXCR, one entry per CDR3 protein. The data contain around 200,000 distinct CDR3 sequences, 8% to 13% of them singletons. Remarks on this clonotype: The antigen is unknown.

Germline values: CDR1 MGHRA, CDR2 YSYEKL. V was trimmed by 0 bases and J by 7 bases, leaving 4 bases between them. CDR3 length: 13 residues. Sequences were derived from CD8+ T cells sorted from PBMCs, sampled 15 days after the yellow fever booster vaccination. V is TRBV4-1 and J is TRBJ1-6; no definite D call. The source of this sequence is a man aged 18 to 30 who received the YFV17D yellow fever vaccine. In DNA form, the CDR3 reads TGCGCCAGCAGCCAAGATTACAATTCACCCCTCCACTTT. It translates to CASSQDYNSPLHF.